The T cell receptor beta chain described here comes from a study of radiotherapy plus CTLA-4 blockade in lung cancer. Study context: Of all patients, approximately 17% responded objectively and approximately 29% showed disease control. The study, taken as a whole, reports: Following radiotherapy plus ipilimumab, tumor-derived TCR clones expanded in the blood.

Some clones are missing from TCRdb's copy, which holds only in-frame ones; the method was immunoSEQ multiplex PCR. The sample shows some 80,000 clones, about 79% of them seen only once. This clone was picked up many times. The antigen remains unidentified. Germline V CDR1 and CDR2: SGHDT, YYEEEE. This CDR3 comprises 14 residues. V trimming: 3 bases; J trimming: 5 bases; junction bases outside the gene matches: 3. The specimen was peripheral blood, collected from a patient treated with radiotherapy plus ipilimumab. This receptor was obtained from a human donor with non-small cell lung cancer whose response to radiotherapy plus ipilimumab could not be evaluated. Some clones in this sample may be carry-over from other donors' samples. The chain links TRBV5-6 to TRBJ1-5; 9 nucleotides agree with TRBD1. Here the CDR3 reads CASSSGQGYQPQHF. In DNA form, the CDR3 reads TGTGCCAGCAGCTCGGGACAGGGCTATCAGCCCCAGCATTTT.